This passage covers 5 T cell receptor beta chains from one sample sequenced in a study of blood T cell repertoires in COVID-19. Some clones are missing from TCRdb's copy, which holds only in-frame ones; the method was immunoSEQ multiplex PCR. The sample contains around 440,000 clones, about 91% of which appear only once. Sequencing was performed on peripheral blood. Source of these receptors: a woman between 50 and 59 years old with COVID-19, enrolled during active disease.

This chain links TRBV30 with TRBJ1-4; no definite D call. The length of the CDR3 is 11 residues. V lost 6 bases, J lost 6 bases, and 8 bases lay in between. Germline V CDR1 and CDR2: GTSNPN, SVGIG (reference sequence). As DNA, the CDR3 is TGTGCCTGCTCCCAGGATGAAAAACTGTTTTTT. Protein: CACSQDEKLFF.

The chain is built from TRBV5-4 and TRBJ1-3, with a tentative D call TRBD1 (6 bases). Trimming left V 5 bases short and J 3 bases short, with 12 bases between. The germline gives CDR1 SGHNT, CDR2 YYREEE (reference sequence). The CDR3 is made up of 14 amino acids. This chain's CDR3 is CASSWKGVGNTIYF. The CDR3, as DNA: TGTGCCAGCAGTTGGAAGGGGGTTGGAAACACCATATATTTT.

CDR3 nucleotides: TGCGCCAGCAGTGACGGGGATCAGCCCCAGCATTTT. Its translation is CASSDGDQPQHF. The V and J genes are TRBV10-1 and TRBJ1-5, with no clear D. Germline V gene data show CDR1 as WNHNN and CDR2 as SYGVQD (reference sequence). This CDR3 comprises 12 residues. The V end lost 3 bases, the J end lost 5 bases, and 5 bases lay between the germline ends.

This chain uses TRBV6-5 with TRBJ1-5, with D possibly being TRBD1 (6 bases). Germline CDR1 and CDR2: MNHEY and SVGAGI. V was clipped by 4 bases and J by 0 bases, with 13 bases between them. This CDR3 is built from 16 residues. The CDR3 DNA reads TGTGCCAGCAGTTTACAGGGAACCTATAGCAATCAGCCCCAGCATTTT. It codes for CASSLQGTYSNQPQHF.

As regards this clone: The sample contains more than one DNA sequence encoding this CDR3. The chain has TRBV4-1 and TRBJ1-5; possibly TRBD1 for D (5 bases). The germline V gene has CDR1 MGHRA and CDR2 YSYEKL. The CDR3 runs 13 residues. Between the trimmed V and J ends, which lost 4 bases and 4 bases, there was a span of 8 bases. The CDR3 DNA reads TGCGCCAGCAGCCCTGACAGAAATCAGCCCCAGCATTTT. Translated: CASSPDRNQPQHF.